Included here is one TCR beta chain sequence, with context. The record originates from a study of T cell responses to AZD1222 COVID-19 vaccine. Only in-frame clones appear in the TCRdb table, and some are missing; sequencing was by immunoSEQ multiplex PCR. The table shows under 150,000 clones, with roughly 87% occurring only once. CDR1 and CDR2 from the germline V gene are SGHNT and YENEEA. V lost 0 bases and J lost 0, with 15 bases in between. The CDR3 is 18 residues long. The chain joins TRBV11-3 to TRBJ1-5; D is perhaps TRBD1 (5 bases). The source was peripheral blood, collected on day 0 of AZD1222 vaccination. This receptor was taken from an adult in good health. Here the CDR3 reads CASSLDRAGRASNQPQHF. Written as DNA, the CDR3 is TGTGCCAGCAGCTTAGATCGGGCAGGGAGGGCTAGCAATCAGCCCCAGCATTTT.